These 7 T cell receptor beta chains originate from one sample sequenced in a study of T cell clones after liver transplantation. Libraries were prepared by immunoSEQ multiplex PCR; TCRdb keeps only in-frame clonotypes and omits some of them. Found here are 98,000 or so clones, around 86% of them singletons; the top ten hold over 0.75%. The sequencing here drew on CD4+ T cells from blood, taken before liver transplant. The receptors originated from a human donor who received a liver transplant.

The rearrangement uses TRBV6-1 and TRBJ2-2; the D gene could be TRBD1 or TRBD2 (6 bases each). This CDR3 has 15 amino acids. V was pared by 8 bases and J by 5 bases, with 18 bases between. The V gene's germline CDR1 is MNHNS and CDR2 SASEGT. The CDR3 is CASPGGQGRTGELFF. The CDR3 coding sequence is TGTGCCAGCCCTGGCGGGCAGGGGAGGACCGGGGAGCTGTTTTTT.

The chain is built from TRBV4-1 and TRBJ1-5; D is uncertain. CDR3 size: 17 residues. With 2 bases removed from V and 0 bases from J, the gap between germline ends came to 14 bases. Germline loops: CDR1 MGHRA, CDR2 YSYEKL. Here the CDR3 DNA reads TGCGCCAGCAGCCAATCGGGAACAGCCCGTAGCAATCAGCCCCAGCATTTT. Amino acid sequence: CASSQSGTARSNQPQHF.

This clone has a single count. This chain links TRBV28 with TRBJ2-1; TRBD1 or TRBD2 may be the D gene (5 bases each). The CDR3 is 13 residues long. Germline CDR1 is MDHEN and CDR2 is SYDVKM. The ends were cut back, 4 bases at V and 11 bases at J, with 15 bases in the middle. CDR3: CASSSTVPGQQFF. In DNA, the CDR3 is TGTGCCAGCAGTTCCACCGTTCCGGGGCAGCAGTTCTTC.

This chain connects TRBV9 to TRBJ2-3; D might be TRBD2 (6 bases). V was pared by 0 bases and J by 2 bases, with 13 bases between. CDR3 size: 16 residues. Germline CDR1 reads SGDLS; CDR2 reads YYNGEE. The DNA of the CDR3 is TGTGCCAGCAGCGTAGGAGGGCGGGGCTCCACAGATACGCAGTATTTT. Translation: CASSVGGRGSTDTQYF.

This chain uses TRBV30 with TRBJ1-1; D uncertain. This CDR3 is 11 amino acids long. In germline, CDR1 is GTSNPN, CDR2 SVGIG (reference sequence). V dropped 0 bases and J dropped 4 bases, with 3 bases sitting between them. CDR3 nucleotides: TGTGCCTGGAGTGTCAGCACTGAAGCTTTCTTT. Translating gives CAWSVSTEAFF.

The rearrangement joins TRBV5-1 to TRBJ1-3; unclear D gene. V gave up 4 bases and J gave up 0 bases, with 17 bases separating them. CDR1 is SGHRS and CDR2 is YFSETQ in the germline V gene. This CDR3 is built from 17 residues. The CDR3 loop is CASSHLPTVTSGNTIYF. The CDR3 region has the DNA TGCGCCAGCAGCCATCTCCCGACGGTGACCTCTGGAAACACCATATATTTT.

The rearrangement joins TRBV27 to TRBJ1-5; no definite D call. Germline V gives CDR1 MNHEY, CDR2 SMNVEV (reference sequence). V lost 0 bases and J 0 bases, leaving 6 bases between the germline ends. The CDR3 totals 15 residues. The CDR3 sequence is CASSLSIYSNQPQHF. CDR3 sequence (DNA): TGTGCCAGCAGTTTATCGATTTATAGCAATCAGCCCCAGCATTTT.